Given below is one T cell receptor (beta chain) in context. Its specificity is unknown. The sample belongs to a study of T cells after yellow fever vaccination. CDR1 SGHNT and CDR2 YYREEE come from the germline V gene (reference sequence). There are 14 residues in the CDR3. V gave up 1 base and J gave up 6 bases, with 13 bases separating them. Universal primer sites and UMIs were introduced during 5'RACE template-switching synthesis of TCR cDNA. One entry per CDR3 protein results from TCRdb running MiXCR on the 5' RACE reads. The data contain about 550,000 distinct CDR3 sequences, 15% to 20% of them singletons. General observations from the study: From the bulk population, abundant clonotypes could contaminate and appear within FACS-sorted repertoires.

The specimen was PBMCs, collected 15 days after the yellow fever booster vaccination. The rearrangement uses TRBV5-4 and TRBJ1-1; D is unclear. The source is a man aged 30 to 45 who received the YFV17D yellow fever vaccine. CDR3 protein: CASSLRDGLAEAFF. CDR3 bases: TGTGCCAGCAGCTTGCGCGACGGGCTAGCTGAAGCTTTCTTT.